This entry concerns a single T cell receptor beta chain. The sample originates from a study of blood T cell repertoires in COVID-19. At the level of the study: Sites in the United States, Italy and Spain provided acute and convalescent COVID-19 samples. Sample material is recorded as cDNA or gDNA derived from T cells, B-cell-depleted T cells, or PBMCs.

V was cut by 3 bases and J by 4 bases, with 15 bases left in between. The germline V gene encodes CDR1 LGHDT and CDR2 YNNKEL (reference sequence). The CDR3 runs to 16 residues. Per the original methods: Nucleated cell number was recorded as an estimate derived from reference gene primer amplification. Data came from immunoSEQ multiplex PCR; TCRdb stores just in-frame clones and leaves some out. V and J calls and clone size are given by that table; D and trimming were obtained from the DNA. The sample contains about 190,000 clones, 90% of which appear only once. Sequences were obtained from peripheral blood. This TCR came from a man aged 50 to 60 with acute or convalescent COVID-19. The J gene is TRBJ2-2, the V gene TRBV3-1 (or the pseudogene TRBV3-2); perhaps TRBD1 as D (6 bases). Written as DNA, the CDR3 is TGTGCCAGCAGCCACCAGACAGGACGCGGCACCGGGGAGCTGTTTTTT. Its protein product is CASSHQTGRGTGELFF.